This T cell receptor beta chain came from a study of T cells expressing NK-cell markers. Study-wide background: Just one sequenced donor of eight was HCMV-seronegative, while seven were seropositive. General study points: About 1.0-8% of CD8+ T cells in over 5 donors belonged to dominant NKG2C+ clonotypes.

cDNA encoding TCR beta was synthesized via 5'RACE template switching incorporating UMIs. TCRdb re-called the 5' RACE reads, yielding one record per CDR3 amino acid sequence without DNA. Here the sample table reports about 150,000 distinct CDR3 sequences. Remarks on this clonotype: Its antigen is unidentified.

CDR1 is MGHRA and CDR2 is YSYEKL in the germline V gene. The CDR3 totals 16 residues. This TCR was recovered from a woman in her 50s in good health. Material for sequencing was blood T cells: a sorted CD56 or NKG2C T cell subset, CD4+ or CD8+ T cells, or bulk PBMC T cells (not recorded which). The genes are TRBV4-1 and TRBJ2-5; TCRdb's D call of TRBD2 is untestable without DNA. CDR3 region: CASSQDLLAGVETQYF.